One and the same sample provided the 8 T cell receptor beta chains below, sequenced in a study of neurological immune-mediated disorders. One entry per CDR3 protein results from TCRdb running MiXCR on the 5' RACE reads. The sample records some 57,000 distinct CDR3 sequences, around 4.7% being singletons. Specimen: PBMCs. The receptors stem from a woman aged 45-65 years with multiple sclerosis.

This clonotype was counted ten times or more. The chain employs TRBV3-1 and TRBJ2-4; D is undetermined. V dropped 0 bases and J dropped 8 bases, with 5 bases sitting between them. Germline V gene sequence: CDR1 LGHDT, CDR2 YNNKEL (reference sequence). The CDR3 has 12 residues. The CDR3 bases are TGTGCCAGCAGCCAAGAATCGGACATTCAGTACTTC. Translating gives CASSQESDIQYF.

This clonotype was detected many times. The V gene is TRBV3-1, the J gene TRBJ1-1, with a weak D call TRBD1 (5 bases). This CDR3 comprises 14 residues. The germline gives CDR1 LGHDT, CDR2 YNNKEL (reference sequence). V lost 2 bases and J 4 bases, leaving 11 bases between the germline ends. The CDR3 sequence: CASSQPGTGTEAFF. Here the CDR3 DNA reads TGTGCCAGCAGCCAACCCGGGACCGGCACTGAAGCTTTCTTT.

This chain joins TRBV7-9 and TRBJ2-7; D gene unclear. CDR3 length equals 13 residues. V was pared by 0 bases and J by 7 bases, with 10 bases between. Germline V lookup: CDR1 SEHNR, CDR2 FQNEAQ (reference sequence). CDR3 sequence reads: CASSLAPTREQYF. CDR3 nucleotides: TGTGCCAGCAGCTTAGCACCTACGAGGGAGCAGTACTTC.

This clonotype was recorded at least ten times. V and J are TRBV29-1 and TRBJ2-7; 9 bases align to TRBD1. The CDR3 has 14 residues. The J segment lost 4 bases and the V segment lost 6 bases, leaving 10 bases of the junction unmatched. Germline CDR1 reads SQVTM; CDR2 reads ANQGSEA. This CDR3 reads CSVPGTGRFYEQYV. The CDR3 coding sequence is TGCAGCGTACCCGGGACAGGGAGGTTTTACGAGCAGTACGTC.

This clonotype was counted ten times or more. This chain connects TRBV29-1 to TRBJ1-1, with TRBD1 matching 9 bases. The length of the CDR3 is 19 residues. With 1 base clipped from V and 7 bases from J, the junction kept 22 bases outside the gene matches. Germline V gene sequence: CDR1 SQVTM, CDR2 ANQGSEA. The CDR3 sequence: CSVEGRRTGGVGWGVEAFF. CDR3 sequence (DNA): TGCAGCGTTGAAGGCCGGCGAACAGGGGGCGTCGGGTGGGGGGTTGAAGCTTTCTTT. The full variable domain, with the rest looked up from reference TRBV29-1 and TRBJ1-1, is SAVISQKPSRDICQRGTSLTIQCQVDSQVTMMFWYRQQPGQSLTLIATANQGSEATYESGFVIDKFPISRPNLTFSTLTVSNMSPEDSSIYLCSVEGRRTGGVGWGVEAFFGQGTRLTVV.

This sequence joins TRBV9 and TRBJ2-7, with D maybe TRBD2 (6 bases). Per the germline V gene, CDR1 is SGDLS and CDR2 is YYNGEE. Trimming stripped 3 bases from V and 7 bases from J, with 17 bases between. The CDR3 length is 14 residues. The CDR3 DNA sequence: TGTGCCAGCAGCGCGGGGGACCGACACGAAGAGCAGTACTTC. This gives the protein CASSAGDRHEEQYF.

This clonotype was seen a handful of times. The V gene is TRBV5-5, the J gene TRBJ1-5, with a tentative D call TRBD1 (5 bases). The ends were cut back, 0 bases at V and 5 bases at J, with 18 bases in the middle. Germline loops: CDR1 SGHKS, CDR2 YYEKEE (reference sequence). There are 17 residues in the CDR3. The DNA of the CDR3 is TGTGCCAGCAGCTTGGGGGTCGCCGGGGCCGTTGATCAGCCCCAGCATTTT. Translated, it gives CASSLGVAGAVDQPQHF.

This clonotype was counted at least ten times. The chain recombines TRBV29-1 with TRBJ2-5; 7 positions match TRBD1. The CDR3 loop spans 15 amino acids. Germline-derived CDR1 and CDR2 are SQVTM and ANQGSEA. After removal of 8 bases from V and 4 bases from J, the junction contained 16 bases not matched to a gene. The CDR3 region is CSSRSSSGTAETQYF. CDR3 nucleotide sequence: TGCAGCTCACGTTCTTCTAGTGGGACAGCAGAGACCCAGTACTTC.